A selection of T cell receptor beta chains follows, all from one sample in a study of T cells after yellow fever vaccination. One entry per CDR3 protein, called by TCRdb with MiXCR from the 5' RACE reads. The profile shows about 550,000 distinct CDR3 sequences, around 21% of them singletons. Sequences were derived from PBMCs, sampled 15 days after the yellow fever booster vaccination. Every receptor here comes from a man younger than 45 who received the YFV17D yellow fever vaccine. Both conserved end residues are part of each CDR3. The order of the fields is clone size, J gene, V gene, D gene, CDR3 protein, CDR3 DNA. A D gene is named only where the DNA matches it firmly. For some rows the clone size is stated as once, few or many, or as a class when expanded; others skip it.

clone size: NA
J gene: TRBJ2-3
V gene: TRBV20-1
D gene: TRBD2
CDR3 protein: CSAIAGDATDTQYF
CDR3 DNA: TGCAGTGCAATAGCGGGAGATGCAACAGATACGCAGTATTTT

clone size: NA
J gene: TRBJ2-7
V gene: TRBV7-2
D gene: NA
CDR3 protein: CASSAPSKQYF
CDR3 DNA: TGTGCCAGCAGCGCCCCCTCAAAGCAGTACTTC

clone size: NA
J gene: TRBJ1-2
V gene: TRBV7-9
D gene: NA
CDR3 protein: CASSLELGYTF
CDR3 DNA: TGTGCCAGCAGCTTAGAGTTAGGCTACACCTTC

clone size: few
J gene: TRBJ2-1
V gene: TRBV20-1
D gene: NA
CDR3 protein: CSAAKRSSYNEQFF
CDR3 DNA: TGCAGTGCAGCTAAGCGGAGCTCCTACAATGAGCAGTTCTTC

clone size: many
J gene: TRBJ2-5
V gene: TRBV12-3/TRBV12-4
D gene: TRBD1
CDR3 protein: CASSSTGGGETQYF
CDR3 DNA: TGTGCCAGCAGTTCCACAGGGGGCGGCGAGACCCAGTACTTC

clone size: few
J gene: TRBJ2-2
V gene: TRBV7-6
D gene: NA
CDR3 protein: CASTLGFSTGELFF
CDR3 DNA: TGTGCCAGCACCCTGGGGTTTAGCACCGGGGAGCTGTTTTTT

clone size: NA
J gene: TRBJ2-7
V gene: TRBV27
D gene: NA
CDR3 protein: CASSLRSRLYEQYF
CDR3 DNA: TGTGCCAGCAGTTTAAGAAGCCGACTCTACGAGCAGTACTTC

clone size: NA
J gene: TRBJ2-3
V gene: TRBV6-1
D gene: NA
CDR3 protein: CASRAPTTDTQYF
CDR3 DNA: TGTGCCAGCAGAGCCCCGACCACAGATACGCAGTATTTT

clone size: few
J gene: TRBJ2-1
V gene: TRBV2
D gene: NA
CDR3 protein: CASSEGEQFF
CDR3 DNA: TGTGCCAGCAGTGAAGGGGAGCAGTTCTTC

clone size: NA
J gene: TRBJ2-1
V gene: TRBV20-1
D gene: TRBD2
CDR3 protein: CSARVGPGLANEQFF
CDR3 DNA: TGCAGTGCTAGAGTCGGACCGGGACTAGCTAATGAGCAGTTCTTC

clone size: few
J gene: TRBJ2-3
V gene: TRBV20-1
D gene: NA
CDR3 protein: CSATWGGTTDTQYF
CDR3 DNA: TGCAGTGCTACGTGGGGCGGGACCACAGATACGCAGTATTTT

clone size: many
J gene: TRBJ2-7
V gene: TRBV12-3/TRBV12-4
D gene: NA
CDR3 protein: CASSLDGHRSEQYF
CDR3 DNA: TGTGCCAGCAGTCTCGATGGCCACCGCTCCGAGCAGTACTTC

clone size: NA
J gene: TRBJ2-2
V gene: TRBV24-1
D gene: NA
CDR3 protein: CATSDLGNGELFF
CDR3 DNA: TGTGCCACCAGTGATTTGGGGAACGGGGAGCTGTTTTTT

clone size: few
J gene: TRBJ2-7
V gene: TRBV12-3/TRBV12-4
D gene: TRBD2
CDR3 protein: CASSSSGGTYEQYF
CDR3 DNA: TGTGCCAGCAGTTCTAGCGGGGGAACCTACGAGCAGTACTTC

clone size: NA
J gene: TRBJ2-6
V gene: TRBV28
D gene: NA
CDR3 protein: CATQGSGTGANVLTF
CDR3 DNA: TGTGCCACCCAGGGGTCCGGGACTGGGGCCAACGTCCTGACTTTC

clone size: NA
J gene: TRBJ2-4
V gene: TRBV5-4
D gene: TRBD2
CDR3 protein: CASSSGLEANIQYF
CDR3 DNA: TGTGCCAGCAGCTCCGGACTAGAAGCGAACATTCAGTACTTC

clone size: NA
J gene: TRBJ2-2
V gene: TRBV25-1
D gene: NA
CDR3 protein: CASSESSRAFDTGELFF
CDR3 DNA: TGTGCCAGCAGTGAATCTTCTCGGGCGTTTGACACCGGGGAGCTGTTTTTT

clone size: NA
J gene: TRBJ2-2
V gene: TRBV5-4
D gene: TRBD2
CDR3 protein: CASRGRAETTGELFF
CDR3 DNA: TGTGCCAGCAGGGGGAGGGCGGAGACTACCGGGGAGCTGTTTTTT